The entry that follows covers one T cell receptor beta chain sequence. It lacks a known antigen. The record has no base qualities; no much larger clone is one base away. The donors were included in the validation cohort of some 120 subjects, a group kept apart from the roughly 690-subject first cohort. The CDR3 holds 14 amino acids from the cysteine to the phenylalanine. The read is trimmed to its CDR3 DNA, 42 bases read in frame from base 1. The CDR1 and CDR2 encoded by the germline V gene (reference sequence) are MNHEY and SMNVEV. V loses 2 bases at its end and J loses 6 bases; junction bases beyond the gene matches: 7. The library was obtained by the immunoSEQ multiplex PCR assay. In the original analysis: To diagnose cytomegalovirus status from the catalog of TCR beta chain sequences, a statistical classification framework was built. Held by TCRdb, this immuneACCESS table contains in-frame sequences only and omits some clones. Under half of the omission traces to an unresolved V gene where checked; the cause of the rest is unknown. Clone size and V and J calls were adopted from that table, with D and trimming inferred from the DNA. The sample table lists about 130,000 clones, approximately 94% of them with a count of one. Of the sample, 1.5% to 2% is held by the ten largest clones.

These data belong to a study of cytomegalovirus exposure and HLA in healthy donors (dated by TCRdb to about 2017). General notes on the study: According to a later analysis, the approximately 120 validation repertoires were produced on the same platform as the 600 to 850 repertoires of the first cohort. The study aimed to test whether signatures of past pathogen exposure could be identified by cataloging public T cell receptors. In addition to the first cohort of approximately 670 subjects, a separate validation cohort of 120 different subjects was used. To predict cytomegalovirus infection status, the study brought together high-throughput TCR immunosequencing, statistical association of individual TCRs with disease status, and machine learning. Summary of the overall study and its limitations: Across donors, most TCR sequences were observed very rarely, whereas some public TCRs were present in many individuals. A later analysis found that TCRs clustered in the first cohort also tended to co-occur in the 110 or so validation repertoires, with approximately 94% of cluster scores above 0. It was suggested by the authors that the approach could potentially be generalized to other disease states and immunological phenotypes. In both the original and validation cohorts, the classifier was reported to diagnose cytomegalovirus status with high specificity and sensitivity. The study gave a list of some 150 TCR beta chains associated with cytomegalovirus. A later analysis had no HLA typing for the validation cohort, so co-occurrence there was scored across all 110 or so repertoires. Three of the identified cytomegalovirus-associated TCR beta chains were confirmed in vitro to be specific for cytomegalovirus antigens.

The origin of this receptor is a man younger than 35 in good health and CMV-seropositive. This sequence uses TRBV27 and TRBJ2-7; 7 bases in the junction line up with TRBD2. Sequenced material: PBMCs. The CDR3 has the sequence CASSLLGGRGEQYF. The bases read TGTGCCAGCAGTTTACTGGGAGGGCGTGGCGAGCAGTACTTC.